Listed here is a single T cell receptor beta chain. This specimen comes from a study of blood T cell repertoires in COVID-19. CDR1 KGHDR and CDR2 SFDVKD come from the germline V gene. Trimming removed 4 bases at V and 2 bases at J, with 10 bases between. This CDR3 is 15 amino acids long. Profiled with immunoSEQ multiplex PCR; TCRdb holds only in-frame clones, not every one. The sample includes about 200,000 clones, roughly 86% of them seen just once. The chain joins TRBV24-1 to TRBJ2-2; D is perhaps TRBD1 (6 bases). The specimen sequenced was peripheral blood. This TCR derives from a woman between 45 and 60 years old with COVID-19, enrolled during active disease. The CDR3 reads CATSDPGHNTGELFF. In DNA, the CDR3 is TGTGCCACCAGTGACCCGGGACATAACACCGGGGAGCTGTTTTTT.